The rows below give T cell receptor beta chains drawn from one sample of a study of shared clonotypes between healthy human individuals. Libraries were prepared by immunoSEQ multiplex PCR; TCRdb keeps only in-frame clonotypes and omits some of them. The repertoire consists of about 2.3 million clones, with 80% to 95% occurring once and the leading ten covering approximately 0.4%. The source material was naive CD4+ T cells from PBMCs. These receptors were taken from a man between 18 and 29 years old in good health. Some clones in this sample may be carry-over from other donors' samples. The CDR3 runs from the conserved cysteine through the conserved F or W. Each record gives: J gene, D gene, clone size, V gene, CDR3 protein, CDR3 DNA. D genes are given only for firm matches. Clone size is not always given. Where it is, it says once, few, many or a class for expanded clones.

J gene: TRBJ1-1; D gene: .; clone size: .; V gene: TRBV18; CDR3 protein: CASSPGGGNTEAFF; CDR3 DNA: TGTGCCAGCTCACCGGGGGGTGGGAACACTGAAGCTTTCTTT
J gene: TRBJ2-3; D gene: .; clone size: .; V gene: TRBV5-1; CDR3 protein: CASSSGRTSTDTQYF; CDR3 DNA: TGCGCCAGCAGCTCGGGACGGACTAGCACAGATACGCAGTATTTT
J gene: TRBJ2-1; D gene: .; clone size: .; V gene: TRBV7-9; CDR3 protein: CASSSSGETYHNEQFF; CDR3 DNA: TGTGCCAGCAGCTCCTCTGGAGAGACCTACCACAATGAGCAGTTCTTC
J gene: TRBJ2-4; D gene: .; clone size: .; V gene: TRBV15; CDR3 protein: CAPLGGRFIQYF; CDR3 DNA: TGTGCCCCCCTAGGGGGACGTTTCATTCAGTACTTC
J gene: TRBJ1-5; D gene: .; clone size: once; V gene: TRBV5-1; CDR3 protein: CASSLDNSNQPQHF; CDR3 DNA: TGCGCCAGCAGCTTGGACAACAGCAATCAGCCCCAGCATTTT
J gene: TRBJ2-2; D gene: .; clone size: .; V gene: TRBV12-2; CDR3 protein: CASRFGPSLGELFF; CDR3 DNA: TGTGCAAGTCGCTTCGGGCCTAGCTTAGGGGAGCTGTTTTTT
J gene: TRBJ1-2; D gene: .; clone size: .; V gene: TRBV6-1; CDR3 protein: CASSEQGYNGYTF; CDR3 DNA: TGTGCCAGCAGTGAGCAGGGCTATAATGGCTACACCTTC
J gene: TRBJ2-1; D gene: TRBD2; clone size: .; V gene: TRBV6-1; CDR3 protein: CASKLAVYNEQFF; CDR3 DNA: TGTGCCAGCAAACTAGCGGTCTACAATGAGCAGTTCTTC
J gene: TRBJ2-7; D gene: .; clone size: .; V gene: TRBV4-1; CDR3 protein: CASSQEQGREQYF; CDR3 DNA: TGCGCCAGCAGCCAGGAACAGGGCCGCGAGCAGTACTTC
J gene: TRBJ1-1; D gene: .; clone size: .; V gene: TRBV19; CDR3 protein: CASSIIGLGGTEAFF; CDR3 DNA: TGTGCCAGTAGTATTATCGGGCTCGGAGGGACTGAAGCTTTCTTT
J gene: TRBJ1-5; D gene: TRBD1; clone size: once; V gene: TRBV28; CDR3 protein: CASSPPTGGWSNQPQHF; CDR3 DNA: TGTGCCAGCAGTCCCCCAACAGGGGGCTGGAGCAATCAGCCCCAGCATTTT
J gene: TRBJ2-6; D gene: .; clone size: .; V gene: TRBV7-2; CDR3 protein: CASSLDIHLSGANVLTF; CDR3 DNA: TGTGCCAGCAGCTTAGATATTCACCTCTCTGGGGCCAACGTCCTGACTTTC
J gene: TRBJ2-7; D gene: TRBD1; clone size: .; V gene: TRBV6-5; CDR3 protein: CASSPLRTGGVQYF; CDR3 DNA: TGTGCCAGCAGTCCCCTTCGGACAGGGGGCGTGCAGTACTTC
J gene: TRBJ2-2; D gene: TRBD2; clone size: .; V gene: TRBV9; CDR3 protein: CASSPRLATGELFF; CDR3 DNA: TGTGCCAGCAGCCCACGACTAGCGACCGGGGAGCTGTTTTTT
J gene: TRBJ1-4; D gene: .; clone size: .; V gene: TRBV28; CDR3 protein: CASTGTNEKLFF; CDR3 DNA: TGTGCCAGCACAGGGACTAATGAAAAACTGTTTTTT
J gene: TRBJ2-2; D gene: .; clone size: .; V gene: TRBV2; CDR3 protein: CASSPENTGELFF; CDR3 DNA: TGTGCCAGCAGTCCAGAGAACACCGGGGAGCTGTTTTTT
J gene: TRBJ2-1; D gene: .; clone size: once; V gene: TRBV19; CDR3 protein: CASSTLGGVARNEQFF; CDR3 DNA: TGTGCCAGTAGTACCCTAGGGGGAGTAGCGCGAAATGAGCAGTTCTTC
J gene: TRBJ2-1; D gene: TRBD2; clone size: .; V gene: TRBV19; CDR3 protein: CASRSGASGRPEQFF; CDR3 DNA: TGTGCCAGTAGGTCTGGGGCTAGCGGGAGGCCTGAGCAGTTCTTC
J gene: TRBJ1-2; D gene: .; clone size: .; V gene: TRBV5-6; CDR3 protein: CASSSFPRVPDSPNYGYTF; CDR3 DNA: TGTGCCAGCAGCTCATTCCCCAGGGTTCCGGACAGCCCTAACTATGGCTACACCTTC
J gene: TRBJ2-1; D gene: .; clone size: .; V gene: TRBV6-1; CDR3 protein: CASSSVRGNEQFF; CDR3 DNA: TGTGCCAGCAGTAGTGTCCGAGGCAATGAGCAGTTCTTC
J gene: TRBJ2-1; D gene: .; clone size: .; V gene: TRBV9; CDR3 protein: CASSLTSPWGNEQFF; CDR3 DNA: TGTGCCAGCAGCCTAACTAGCCCTTGGGGGAATGAGCAGTTCTTC
J gene: TRBJ2-3; D gene: .; clone size: .; V gene: TRBV12-5; CDR3 protein: CASGLAQGRGGTDTQYF; CDR3 DNA: TGTGCTAGTGGTTTGGCTCAGGGGAGGGGAGGCACAGATACGCAGTATTTT